The rows below give T cell receptor beta chains drawn from one sample of a study of shared clonotypes between healthy human individuals. The method was immunoSEQ multiplex PCR; TCRdb's version includes in-frame clones alone and lacks a portion of them. The sample has fewer than 1.6 million clones; approximately 98.5% are singletons. Sequenced sample: naive CD4+ T cells sorted from blood. The receptors were sampled from a man under 40 in good health. CDR3s include the opening cysteine and the closing phenylalanine or tryptophan. The order of the fields is CDR3 length, V gene, J gene, clone size, D gene, CDR3 protein, CDR3 DNA. The D gene is left open where the match is weak. Size is omitted from some rows. Given values are once, few, many or a class for expanded clones.

CDR3 length: 12; V gene: TRBV28; J gene: TRBJ2-7; clone size: -; D gene: -; CDR3 protein: CASSPHPYEQYF; CDR3 DNA: TGTGCCAGCAGTCCTCATCCCTACGAGCAGTACTTC
CDR3 length: 11; V gene: TRBV2; J gene: TRBJ2-5; clone size: -; D gene: -; CDR3 protein: CASSSGETQYF; CDR3 DNA: TGTGCCAGCAGCTCGGGAGAGACCCAGTACTTC
CDR3 length: 13; V gene: TRBV5-1; J gene: TRBJ2-5; clone size: -; D gene: -; CDR3 protein: CASSSQPLETQYF; CDR3 DNA: TGCGCCAGCAGCTCCCAGCCGCTTGAGACCCAGTACTTC
CDR3 length: 14; V gene: TRBV29-1; J gene: TRBJ1-5; clone size: -; D gene: -; CDR3 protein: CSVRGRGVNQPQHF; CDR3 DNA: TGCAGCGTCCGAGGCAGGGGCGTAAACCAGCCCCAGCATTTT
CDR3 length: 12; V gene: TRBV7-2; J gene: TRBJ2-7; clone size: -; D gene: -; CDR3 protein: CASSRPGYEQYF; CDR3 DNA: TGTGCCAGCAGCCGCCCCGGGTACGAGCAGTACTTC
CDR3 length: 17; V gene: TRBV2; J gene: TRBJ2-5; clone size: -; D gene: TRBD2; CDR3 protein: CASTVTSGIGVQETQYF; CDR3 DNA: TGTGCCAGCACGGTGACTAGCGGGATAGGGGTACAAGAGACCCAGTACTTC
CDR3 length: 14; V gene: TRBV7-3; J gene: TRBJ1-2; clone size: -; D gene: -; CDR3 protein: CASSLRPGYYGYTF; CDR3 DNA: TGTGCCAGCAGCTTACGTCCCGGGTACTATGGCTACACCTTC
CDR3 length: 13; V gene: TRBV7-9; J gene: TRBJ1-1; clone size: -; D gene: -; CDR3 protein: CASSLEGGTEAFF; CDR3 DNA: TGTGCCAGCAGCTTAGAAGGGGGCACTGAAGCTTTCTTT
CDR3 length: 16; V gene: TRBV6-4; J gene: TRBJ2-2; clone size: -; D gene: TRBD2; CDR3 protein: CASRRLAGAGAGELFF; CDR3 DNA: TGTGCCAGCAGACGACTAGCGGGAGCGGGGGCCGGGGAGCTGTTTTTT
CDR3 length: 14; V gene: TRBV2; J gene: TRBJ2-7; clone size: -; D gene: TRBD1; CDR3 protein: CASRWDRPSYEQYF; CDR3 DNA: TGTGCCAGCAGGTGGGACAGACCATCCTACGAGCAGTACTTC
CDR3 length: 15; V gene: TRBV30; J gene: TRBJ1-1; clone size: -; D gene: -; CDR3 protein: CAWRPRLARNTEAFF; CDR3 DNA: TGTGCCTGGAGGCCCCGGTTAGCGAGGAACACTGAAGCTTTCTTT
CDR3 length: 14; V gene: TRBV30; J gene: TRBJ1-5; clone size: -; D gene: TRBD1; CDR3 protein: CAWSRHRGEQPQHF; CDR3 DNA: TGTGCCTGGAGTAGGCACAGGGGAGAGCAGCCCCAGCATTTT
CDR3 length: 12; V gene: TRBV19; J gene: TRBJ2-7; clone size: -; D gene: -; CDR3 protein: CASKDKFGEQYF; CDR3 DNA: TGTGCCAGTAAGGACAAGTTTGGCGAGCAGTACTTC
CDR3 length: 13; V gene: TRBV11-2; J gene: TRBJ1-2; clone size: -; D gene: -; CDR3 protein: CASSARAQGGYTF; CDR3 DNA: TGTGCCAGCAGCGCCAGGGCCCAGGGGGGCTACACCTTC
CDR3 length: 15; V gene: TRBV5-1; J gene: TRBJ2-7; clone size: once; D gene: TRBD1; CDR3 protein: CASSLLGTGSYEQYF; CDR3 DNA: TGCGCCAGCAGCTTGCTCGGGACAGGATCCTACGAGCAGTACTTC
CDR3 length: 17; V gene: TRBV25-1; J gene: TRBJ1-1; clone size: -; D gene: -; CDR3 protein: CASSHTLAGPMNTEAFF; CDR3 DNA: TGTGCCAGCAGTCATACCTTGGCAGGGCCTATGAACACTGAAGCTTTCTTT
CDR3 length: 11; V gene: TRBV19; J gene: TRBJ1-2; clone size: -; D gene: -; CDR3 protein: CASSSSGGYTF; CDR3 DNA: TGTGCCAGTAGTTCTTCAGGTGGCTACACCTTC
CDR3 length: 14; V gene: TRBV30; J gene: TRBJ2-7; clone size: -; D gene: TRBD2; CDR3 protein: CAWSRLAGTYEQYF; CDR3 DNA: TGTGCCTGGTCTCGACTAGCGGGAACGTACGAGCAGTACTTC
CDR3 length: 14; V gene: TRBV28; J gene: TRBJ1-5; clone size: -; D gene: TRBD1; CDR3 protein: CASSSTGPNQPQHF; CDR3 DNA: TGTGCCAGCAGTTCGACAGGGCCGAATCAGCCCCAGCATTTT
CDR3 length: 15; V gene: TRBV5-1; J gene: TRBJ2-7; clone size: -; D gene: TRBD1; CDR3 protein: CASSLVTGGNYEQYF; CDR3 DNA: TGCGCCAGCAGCTTGGTGACAGGGGGGAACTACGAGCAGTACTTC
CDR3 length: 15; V gene: TRBV5-1; J gene: TRBJ2-1; clone size: -; D gene: TRBD1; CDR3 protein: CASSFTGGNYNEQFF; CDR3 DNA: TGCGCCAGCAGCTTTACAGGGGGTAACTACAATGAGCAGTTCTTC
CDR3 length: 13; V gene: TRBV5-6; J gene: TRBJ2-3; clone size: -; D gene: -; CDR3 protein: CASSLQLADTQYF; CDR3 DNA: TGTGCCAGCAGCTTACAGCTCGCAGATACGCAGTATTTT
CDR3 length: 12; V gene: TRBV30; J gene: TRBJ2-5; clone size: -; D gene: -; CDR3 protein: CAWNLRGETQYF; CDR3 DNA: TGTGCCTGGAATCTAAGGGGGGAGACCCAGTACTTC
CDR3 length: 15; V gene: TRBV13; J gene: TRBJ2-7; clone size: -; D gene: -; CDR3 protein: CASRVWVSASYEQYF; CDR3 DNA: TGTGCCAGCAGGGTATGGGTGTCGGCCTCCTACGAGCAGTACTTC
CDR3 length: 13; V gene: TRBV28; J gene: TRBJ2-1; clone size: once; D gene: TRBD1; CDR3 protein: CASSSHRGNEQFF; CDR3 DNA: TGTGCCAGCAGTTCCCACAGGGGCAATGAGCAGTTCTTC
CDR3 length: 14; V gene: TRBV18; J gene: TRBJ2-7; clone size: -; D gene: -; CDR3 protein: CASSPAFGIYEQYF; CDR3 DNA: TGTGCCAGCTCACCGGCGTTTGGGATTTACGAGCAGTACTTC
CDR3 length: 17; V gene: TRBV5-6; J gene: TRBJ2-4; clone size: -; D gene: TRBD2; CDR3 protein: CASSFFPGLADKNIQYF; CDR3 DNA: TGTGCCAGCAGCTTCTTCCCGGGACTAGCGGACAAAAACATTCAGTACTTC
CDR3 length: 14; V gene: TRBV9; J gene: TRBJ2-5; clone size: -; D gene: -; CDR3 protein: CASASSPGQETQYF; CDR3 DNA: TGTGCCAGCGCCTCAAGCCCCGGCCAAGAGACCCAGTACTTC
CDR3 length: 16; V gene: TRBV5-1; J gene: TRBJ2-2; clone size: -; D gene: TRBD1; CDR3 protein: CASRGPGQANTGELFF; CDR3 DNA: TGCGCCAGCAGGGGCCCGGGACAGGCGAACACCGGGGAGCTGTTTTTT
CDR3 length: 17; V gene: TRBV5-1; J gene: TRBJ2-4; clone size: -; D gene: TRBD1; CDR3 protein: CASSTSLGQLAKNIQYF; CDR3 DNA: TGCGCCAGCAGTACGTCTCTGGGACAGCTAGCCAAAAACATTCAGTACTTC
CDR3 length: 16; V gene: TRBV11-3; J gene: TRBJ2-2; clone size: -; D gene: -; CDR3 protein: CASSFAGPRATGELFF; CDR3 DNA: TGTGCCAGCAGCTTTGCGGGGCCTAGGGCAACCGGGGAGCTGTTTTTT
CDR3 length: 15; V gene: TRBV9; J gene: TRBJ1-1; clone size: -; D gene: TRBD1; CDR3 protein: CASSALLQGAPEAFF; CDR3 DNA: TGTGCCAGCAGCGCCCTCCTACAGGGGGCACCTGAAGCTTTCTTT